This record concerns one TCR beta chain sequence. Antigen: not known. This entry is derived from a study of OX40 agonist ivuxolimab in advanced cancers. Looking at the study overall: Two cutaneous melanoma patients and one hepatocellular carcinoma patient, three in all, had partial responses.

Findings of the study overall: At 0.1 to 3.0 mg/kg and by week 6, clonal expansion occurred in CD4+ and CD8+ blood T cells. It was also the case that some nonresponders had low normalized T-cell clonal expansion.

The CDR3 covers 14 residues. The V gene lost 4 bases and the J gene lost 4 bases, with 9 bases spanning the gap. The germline V gene has CDR1 SGHRS and CDR2 YFSETQ. Clones were read by immunoSEQ multiplex PCR, and TCRdb kept only the in-frame ones, dropping some. The sample has tens of thousands of clones, roughly nine tenths seen once. The clonotype comes from an adult with an advanced solid tumor such as melanoma, head and neck, liver or kidney cancer. The rearrangement joins TRBV5-1 to TRBJ2-6; a weak D match, TRBD2 (6 bases). This material consisted of CD4+ or CD8+ T cells sorted from blood, taken in a trial of the OX40 agonist ivuxolimab. The CDR3 bases are TGCGCCAGCAGCCTGGGGGGAGGGGCCAACGTCCTGACTTTC. Translated: CASSLGGGANVLTF.